The present T cell receptor (beta chain) was sequenced within a study of T cell repertoires in cytomegalovirus infection. MiXCR, run by TCRdb on the reads, gives a single entry per CDR3 protein. Of 310,000 or so distinct CDR3 sequences in the sample, about a quarter were seen once. Only a few counts were recorded for this clonotype. Germline values: CDR1 LNHDA, CDR2 SQIVND (reference sequence). V dropped 5 bases and J dropped 2; count of bases not matched to a gene: 7. This CDR3 contains 16 residues. This TCR derives from a human donor in good health (CMV status not recorded). Some clones in this sample may be carry-over from other donors' samples. The material sequenced was PBMCs. J is TRBJ2-3 and V is TRBV19; 10 bases map to TRBD2. The CDR3 DNA reads as TGTGCCAGTAGTGTAACTAGCGGGGTACACACAGATACGCAGTATTTT. Protein: CASSVTSGVHTDTQYF.